This T cell receptor (beta chain) was sequenced during a study of blood T cells in healthy people across ages. Overall study results and limits: Samples with more naive T cells showed higher observed beta diversity. Older age coincided with a roughly linear decline in TCR beta diversity per million T cells. Unsorted PBMCs ruled out conclusive naive versus antigen-experienced comparison.

The CDR3 is 12 amino acids. V lost 4 bases and J 7 bases, leaving 9 bases between the germline ends. Germline V gene lookup returns CDR1 MDHEN and CDR2 SYDVKM. The people who gave samples were healthy Caucasians from Russia, aged about 6 to 95. With respect to this clonotype: No antigen is known for it.

A second roughly 6 to 12 cycle PCR used barcoded and J-beta primers. TCRdb re-derived calls from the 5' RACE reads in MiXCR, one entry per CDR3 protein. Counted here are approximately 690,000 distinct CDR3 sequences, roughly 43% occurring once; the ten biggest clones make up 25% to 35%. The clonotype comes from an elderly man in good health. Sequencing was performed on blood. The chain uses TRBV28 and TRBJ2-3; no firm D call. CDR3 in amino acids: CASSSNSYTQYF. CDR3 sequence (DNA): TGTGCCAGCAGTTCCAACAGCTATACGCAGTATTTT.